This passage covers 10 T cell receptor beta chains from one sample sequenced in a study of T cell responses to AZD1222 COVID-19 vaccine. The protocol was immunoSEQ multiplex PCR, while the TCRdb copy is restricted to in-frame clones and leaves out a portion. The table lists about 130,000 clones, 92% of them singletons. Here the sequenced sample was peripheral blood, taken on day 0 of AZD1222 vaccination. These receptors originate from an adult in good health.

The chain employs TRBV5-1 and TRBJ1-1; D gene unclear. The CDR3 length is 13 residues. Germline CDR1 and CDR2: SGHRS and YFSETQ. The V end lost 3 bases, the J end lost 3 bases, and 9 bases lay between the germline ends. The CDR3 sequence is CASSWGRDTEAFF. The CDR3 nucleotides read TGCGCCAGCAGCTGGGGTAGGGACACTGAAGCTTTCTTT.

This clone has a single count. The CDR3 spells CASRRTSNYEQYF. In DNA form, the CDR3 reads TGTGCCAGCAGGAGGACTAGCAACTACGAGCAGTACTTC. The J gene is TRBJ2-7, the V gene TRBV6-5, with TRBD2 matching 8 bases. Germline V lookup: CDR1 MNHEY, CDR2 SVGAGI. The CDR3 is 13 amino acids. Trimming removed 6 bases from V and 3 bases from J; junction bases left unmatched: 4.

This clone was detected only once. The rearrangement links TRBV5-4 to TRBJ1-2; no clear D gene. V was pared by 1 base and J by 7 bases, with 17 bases between. The CDR3 runs to 15 residues. The germline gives CDR1 SGHNT, CDR2 YYREEE (reference sequence). The CDR3 reads CASSLFSRSPIGYTF. In DNA, the CDR3 is TGTGCCAGCAGCTTGTTCTCCAGGAGTCCAATTGGCTACACCTTC.

V is TRBV19 and J is TRBJ1-2, with D possibly matching TRBD1 (5 bases). The V end was cut by 5 bases, the J end by 5 bases, with 12 bases between. Germline lookup yields CDR1 LNHDA and CDR2 SQIVND (reference sequence). The CDR3 has 13 amino acids. The DNA for the CDR3 is TGTGCCAGTAGTCTCGGGACGGTATATGGCTACACCTTC. This translates into CASSLGTVYGYTF.

V usage is TRBV7-9 and J usage is TRBJ2-3; 11 bases line up with TRBD2. Germline trimming cut 3 bases from V and 0 bases from J; bases unmatched to any gene: 5. CDR1 and CDR2 (germline): SEHNR, FQNEAQ (reference sequence). CDR3 size: 17 residues. The CDR3 here is CASSLTSGVPSTDTQYF. CDR3 coding DNA: TGTGCCAGCAGCTTGACTAGCGGGGTACCTAGCACAGATACGCAGTATTTT.

The chain employs TRBV28 and TRBJ1-5, with D tentatively TRBD1 (5 bases). From germline, CDR1 is MDHEN and CDR2 SYDVKM. The CDR3 is 12 residues long. Trimming took off 6 bases at V and 4 bases at J, with 7 bases between the two ends. In DNA form, the CDR3 reads TGTGCCAGCAGATACAGGAATCAGCCCCAGCATTTT. Translating it yields CASRYRNQPQHF.

The rearrangement uses TRBV9 and TRBJ2-1, with 7 nucleotides matching TRBD2. Germline lookup yields CDR1 SGDLS and CDR2 YYNGEE. The CDR3 has 14 amino acids. V lost 3 bases and J lost 9; bases outside the gene matches: 9. CDR3 sequence: CASSAQTAGVEQFF. The CDR3 DNA reads as TGTGCCAGCAGCGCCCAAACCGCGGGGGTTGAGCAGTTCTTC.

This sequence joins TRBV5-8 and TRBJ1-5; TRBD1 might be the D (5 bases). CDR3 length: 14 amino acids. The germline V and J ends were trimmed by 0 bases and 7 bases, with 11 bases remaining between them. Germline-derived CDR1 and CDR2 are SGHTS and YDEGEE. As DNA, the CDR3 is TGTGCCAGCAGCTTGGCCCAGGGTGGACAGCCCCAGCATTTT. It yields the protein CASSLAQGGQPQHF. The full variable domain, completed using reference TRBV5-8 and TRBJ1-5, is EAGVTQSPTHLIKTRGQQATLRCSPISGHTSVYWYQQALGLGLQFLLWYDEGEERNRGNFPPRFSGRQFPNYSSELNVNALELEDSALYLCASSLAQGGQPQHFGDGTRLSIL.

V usage is TRBV5-5 and J usage is TRBJ2-3; maybe TRBD2 (6 bases). Germline V gives CDR1 SGHKS, CDR2 YYEKEE (reference sequence). Trimming pared 0 bases from V and 6 bases from J, leaving 14 bases between. The CDR3 loop spans 15 amino acids. DNA of the CDR3: TGTGCCAGCAGCTTGGTCGGGGGAGAAGGGGATACGCAGTATTTT. It codes for CASSLVGGEGDTQYF.

This chain uses TRBV2 with TRBJ1-5; D ambiguous. V was trimmed by 1 base and J by 2 bases, leaving 9 bases between them. Germline V CDR1 and CDR2: SNHLY, FYNNEI. The CDR3 is made up of 15 amino acids. The CDR3 sequence is CASSEERAGNQPQHF. The CDR3 nucleotides read TGTGCCAGCAGTGAAGAGAGGGCGGGCAATCAGCCCCAGCATTTT.